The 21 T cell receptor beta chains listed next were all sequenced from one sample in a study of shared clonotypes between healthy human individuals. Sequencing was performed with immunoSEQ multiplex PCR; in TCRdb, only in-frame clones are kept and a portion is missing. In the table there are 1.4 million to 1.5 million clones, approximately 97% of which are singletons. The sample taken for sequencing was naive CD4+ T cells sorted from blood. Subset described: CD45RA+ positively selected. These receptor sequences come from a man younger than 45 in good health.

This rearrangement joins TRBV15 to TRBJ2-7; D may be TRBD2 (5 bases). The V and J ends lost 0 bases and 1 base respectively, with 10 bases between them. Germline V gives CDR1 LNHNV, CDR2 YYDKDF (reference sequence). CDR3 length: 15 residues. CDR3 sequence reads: CATSRDKRESYEQYF. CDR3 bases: TGTGCCACCAGCAGAGATAAAAGGGAGTCCTACGAGCAGTACTTC.

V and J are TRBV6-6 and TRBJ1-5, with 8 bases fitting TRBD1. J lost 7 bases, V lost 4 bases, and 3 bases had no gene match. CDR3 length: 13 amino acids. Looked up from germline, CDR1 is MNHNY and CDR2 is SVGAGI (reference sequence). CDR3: CASSLQGEQPQHF. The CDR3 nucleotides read TGTGCCAGCAGTTTACAGGGGGAACAGCCCCAGCATTTT.

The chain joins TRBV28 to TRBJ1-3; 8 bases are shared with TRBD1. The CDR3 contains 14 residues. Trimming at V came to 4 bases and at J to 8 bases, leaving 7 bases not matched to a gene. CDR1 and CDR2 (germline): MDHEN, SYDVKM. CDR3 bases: TGTGCCAGCAGTTCCCAGGACAGGGTGTACACCATATATTTT. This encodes CASSSQDRVYTIYF.

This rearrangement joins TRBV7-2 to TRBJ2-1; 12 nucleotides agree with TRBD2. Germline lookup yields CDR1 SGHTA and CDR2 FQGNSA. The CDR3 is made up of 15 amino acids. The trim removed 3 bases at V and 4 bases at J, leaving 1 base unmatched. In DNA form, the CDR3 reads TGTGCCAGCAGCTTTGGACTAGCGGGGTACAATGAGCAGTTCTTC. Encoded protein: CASSFGLAGYNEQFF. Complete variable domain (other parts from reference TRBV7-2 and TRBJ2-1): GAGVSQSPSNKVTEKGKDVELRCDPISGHTALYWYRQSLGQGLEFLIYFQGNSAPDKSGLPSDRFSAERTGGSVSTLTIQRTQQEDSAVYLCASSFGLAGYNEQFFGPGTRLTVL.

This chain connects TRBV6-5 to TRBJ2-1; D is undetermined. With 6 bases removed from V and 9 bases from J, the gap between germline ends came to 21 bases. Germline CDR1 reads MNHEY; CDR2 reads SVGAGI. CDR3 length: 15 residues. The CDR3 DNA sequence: TGTGCCAGCAGACCATTGACCTTCCTGATCGGTGAGCAGTTCTTC. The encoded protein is CASRPLTFLIGEQFF.

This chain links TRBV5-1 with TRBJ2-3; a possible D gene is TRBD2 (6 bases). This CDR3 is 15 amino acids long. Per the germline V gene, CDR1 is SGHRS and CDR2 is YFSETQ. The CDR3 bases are TGCGCATCCTTTGATACGGGACTTGGCACAGATACGCAGTATTTT. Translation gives CASFDTGLGTDTQYF.

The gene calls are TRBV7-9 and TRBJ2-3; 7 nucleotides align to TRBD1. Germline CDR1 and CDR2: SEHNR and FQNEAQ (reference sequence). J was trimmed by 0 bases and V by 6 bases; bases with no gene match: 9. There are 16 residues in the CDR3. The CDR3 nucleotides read TGTGCCAGCAGTTTACTACCGGGACAGAGCACAGATACGCAGTATTTT. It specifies CASSLLPGQSTDTQYF.

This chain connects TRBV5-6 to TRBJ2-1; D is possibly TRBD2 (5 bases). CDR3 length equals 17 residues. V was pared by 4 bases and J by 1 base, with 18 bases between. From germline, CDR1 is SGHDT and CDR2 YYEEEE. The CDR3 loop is CASSPRPAGVSYNEQFF. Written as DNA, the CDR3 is TGTGCCAGCAGCCCCCGACCTGCCGGGGTATCCTACAATGAGCAGTTCTTC.

The CDR3 is CASSVEASRRTETQYF. The CDR3 DNA reads TGTGCCAGCAGCGTAGAGGCTAGCAGGAGGACAGAGACCCAGTACTTC. This chain uses TRBV9 with TRBJ2-5; D might be TRBD2 (5 bases). Germline V gives CDR1 SGDLS, CDR2 YYNGEE. V gave up 0 bases and J gave up 4 bases, with 16 bases separating them. The CDR3 covers 16 residues.

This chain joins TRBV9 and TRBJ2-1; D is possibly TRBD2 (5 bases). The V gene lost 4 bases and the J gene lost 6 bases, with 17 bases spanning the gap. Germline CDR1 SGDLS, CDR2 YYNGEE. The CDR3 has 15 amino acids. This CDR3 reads CASSPGIATGNEQFF. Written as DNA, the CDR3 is TGTGCCAGCAGCCCCGGGATAGCGACCGGCAATGAGCAGTTCTTC.

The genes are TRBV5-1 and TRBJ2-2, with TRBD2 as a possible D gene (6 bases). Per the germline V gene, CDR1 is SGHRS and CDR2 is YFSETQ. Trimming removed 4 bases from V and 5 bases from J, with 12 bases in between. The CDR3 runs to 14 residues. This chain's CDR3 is CASSGSSVTGELFF. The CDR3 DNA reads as TGCGCCAGCAGCGGTTCTAGCGTTACCGGGGAGCTGTTTTTT.

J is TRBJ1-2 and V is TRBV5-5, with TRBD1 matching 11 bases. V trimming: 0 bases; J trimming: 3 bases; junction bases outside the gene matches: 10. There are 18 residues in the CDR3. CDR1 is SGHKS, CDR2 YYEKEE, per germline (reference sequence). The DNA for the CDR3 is TGTGCCAGCAGCTTGGGTGGTGGACAGGGGGCATTCTACTATGGCTACACCTTC. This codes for CASSLGGGQGAFYYGYTF.

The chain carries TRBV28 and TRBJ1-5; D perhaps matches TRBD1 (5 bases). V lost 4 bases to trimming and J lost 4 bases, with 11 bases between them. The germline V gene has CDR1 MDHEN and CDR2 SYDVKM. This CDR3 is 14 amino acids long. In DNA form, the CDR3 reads TGTGCCAGCAGTTATGGTGCAGGGAATCAGCCCCAGCATTTT. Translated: CASSYGAGNQPQHF. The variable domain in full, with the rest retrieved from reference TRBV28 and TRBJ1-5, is DVKVTQSSRYLVKRTGEKVFLECVQDMDHENMFWYRQDPGLGLRLIYFSYDVKMKEKGDIPEGYSVSREKKERFSLILESASTNQTSMYLCASSYGAGNQPQHFGDGTRLSIL.

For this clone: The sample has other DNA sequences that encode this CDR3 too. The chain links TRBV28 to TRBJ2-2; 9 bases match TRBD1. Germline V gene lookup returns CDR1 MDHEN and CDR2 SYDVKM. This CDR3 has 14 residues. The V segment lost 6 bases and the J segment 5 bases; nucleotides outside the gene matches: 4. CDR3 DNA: TGTGCCAGCAGGGGACAGGGTTTTACCGGGGAGCTGTTTTTT. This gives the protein CASRGQGFTGELFF.

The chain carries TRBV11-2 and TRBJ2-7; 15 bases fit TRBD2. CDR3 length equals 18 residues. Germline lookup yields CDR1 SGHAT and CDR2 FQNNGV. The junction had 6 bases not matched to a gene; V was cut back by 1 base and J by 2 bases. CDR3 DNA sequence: TGTGCCAGCAGCTTAGTTCGGACTAGCGGGAGGGCACCCTACGAGCAGTACTTC. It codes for CASSLVRTSGRAPYEQYF. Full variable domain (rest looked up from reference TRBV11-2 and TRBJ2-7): EAGVAQSPRYKIIEKRQSVAFWCNPISGHATLYWYQQILGQGPKLLIQFQNNGVVDDSQLPKDRFSAERLKGVDSTLKIQPAKLEDSAVYLCASSLVRTSGRAPYEQYFGPGTRLTVT.

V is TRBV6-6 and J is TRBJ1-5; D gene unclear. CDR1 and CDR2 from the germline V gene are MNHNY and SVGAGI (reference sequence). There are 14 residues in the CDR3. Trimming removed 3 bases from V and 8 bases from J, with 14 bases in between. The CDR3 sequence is CASSYGLQLKPQHF. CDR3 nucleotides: TGTGCCAGCAGTTATGGACTTCAGCTCAAGCCCCAGCATTTT.

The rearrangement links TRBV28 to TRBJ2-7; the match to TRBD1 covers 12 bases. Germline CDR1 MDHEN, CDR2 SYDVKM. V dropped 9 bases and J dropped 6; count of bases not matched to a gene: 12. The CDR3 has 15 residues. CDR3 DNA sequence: TGTGCCAGTATCTCATCCGGGACAGGGGGCGTCGAGCAGTACTTC. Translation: CASISSGTGGVEQYF.

CDR3 loop: CASSVGGQEYSGANVLTF. The CDR3 DNA reads TGTGCCAGCAGCGTAGGGGGACAGGAGTACTCTGGGGCCAACGTCCTGACTTTC. The genes are TRBV9 and TRBJ2-6, with 8 bases matching TRBD1. This CDR3 is 18 amino acids long. V trimming: 0 bases; J trimming: 0 bases; junction bases outside the gene matches: 5. Per germline, CDR1 SGDLS and CDR2 YYNGEE.

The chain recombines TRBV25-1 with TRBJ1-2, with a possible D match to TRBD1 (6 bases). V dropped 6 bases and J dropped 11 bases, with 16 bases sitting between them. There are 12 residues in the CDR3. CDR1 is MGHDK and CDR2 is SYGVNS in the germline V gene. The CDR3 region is CASRRTAGRYTF. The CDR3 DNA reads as TGTGCCAGCAGGAGGACAGCCGGCAGGTACACCTTC.

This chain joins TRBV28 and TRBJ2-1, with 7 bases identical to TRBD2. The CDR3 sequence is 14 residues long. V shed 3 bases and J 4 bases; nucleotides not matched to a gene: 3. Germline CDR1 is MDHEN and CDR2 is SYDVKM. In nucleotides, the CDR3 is TGTGCCAGCAGTTTCCAGCGGGGTTACAATGAGCAGTTCTTC. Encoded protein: CASSFQRGYNEQFF.

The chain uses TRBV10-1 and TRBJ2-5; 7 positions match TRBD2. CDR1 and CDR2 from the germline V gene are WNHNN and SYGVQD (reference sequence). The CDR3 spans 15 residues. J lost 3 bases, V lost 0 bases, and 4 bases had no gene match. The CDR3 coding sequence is TGCGCCAGCAGTGAGTCGTCCAGCGGGAAAGAGACCCAGTACTTC. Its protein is CASSESSSGKETQYF.